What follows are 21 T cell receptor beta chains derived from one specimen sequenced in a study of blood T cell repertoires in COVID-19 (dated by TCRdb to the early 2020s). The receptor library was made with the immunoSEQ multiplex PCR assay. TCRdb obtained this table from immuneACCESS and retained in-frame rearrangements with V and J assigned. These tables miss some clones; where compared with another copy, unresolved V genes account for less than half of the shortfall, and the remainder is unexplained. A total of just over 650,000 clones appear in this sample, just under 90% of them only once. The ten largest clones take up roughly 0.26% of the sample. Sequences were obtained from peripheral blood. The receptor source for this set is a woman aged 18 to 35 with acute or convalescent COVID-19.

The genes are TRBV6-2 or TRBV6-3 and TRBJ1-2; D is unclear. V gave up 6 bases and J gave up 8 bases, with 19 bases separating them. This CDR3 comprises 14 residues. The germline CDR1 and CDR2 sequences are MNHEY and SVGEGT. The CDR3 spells CASSPGDALPGYTF. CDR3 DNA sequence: TGTGCCAGCAGCCCCGGAGACGCTCTCCCAGGCTACACCTTC.

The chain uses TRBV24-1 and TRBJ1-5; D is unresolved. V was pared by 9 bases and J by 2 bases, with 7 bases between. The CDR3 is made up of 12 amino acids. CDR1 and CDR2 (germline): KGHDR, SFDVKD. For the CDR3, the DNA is TGTGCCACCGGGGAGGGCAATCAGCCCCAGCATTTT. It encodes CATGEGNQPQHF.

The chain's CDR3 is CSAPPGQGTDTQYF. CDR3 DNA sequence: TGCAGCGCCCCGCCGGGACAGGGTACGGATACGCAGTATTTT. The rearrangement uses TRBV29-1 and TRBJ2-3; the match to TRBD1 covers 9 bases. Germline CDR1 is SQVTM and CDR2 is ANQGSEA. The CDR3 has 14 amino acids. The ends lost 7 bases at V and 6 bases at J; junction bases unmatched: 11.

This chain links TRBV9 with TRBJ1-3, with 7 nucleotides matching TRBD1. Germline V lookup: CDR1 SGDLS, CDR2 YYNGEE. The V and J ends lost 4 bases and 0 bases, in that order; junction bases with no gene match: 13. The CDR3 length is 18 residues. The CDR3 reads CASSPFQGQASSGNTIYF. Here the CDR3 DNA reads TGTGCCAGCAGCCCCTTCCAAGGACAGGCCAGCTCTGGAAACACCATATATTTT.

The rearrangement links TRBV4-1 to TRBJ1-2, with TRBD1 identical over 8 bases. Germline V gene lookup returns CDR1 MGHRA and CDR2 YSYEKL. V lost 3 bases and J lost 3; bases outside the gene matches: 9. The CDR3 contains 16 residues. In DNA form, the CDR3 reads TGCGCCAGCAGCCAGTCCTACCAGGGGGCTTACTATGGCTACACCTTC. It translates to CASSQSYQGAYYGYTF.

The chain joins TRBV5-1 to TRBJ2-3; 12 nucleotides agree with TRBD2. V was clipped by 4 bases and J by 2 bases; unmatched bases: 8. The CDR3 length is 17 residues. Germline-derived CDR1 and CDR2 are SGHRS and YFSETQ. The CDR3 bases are TGCGCCAGCAGCCCTGGACTAGCGGGGACTTCCACAGATACGCAGTATTTT. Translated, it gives CASSPGLAGTSTDTQYF.

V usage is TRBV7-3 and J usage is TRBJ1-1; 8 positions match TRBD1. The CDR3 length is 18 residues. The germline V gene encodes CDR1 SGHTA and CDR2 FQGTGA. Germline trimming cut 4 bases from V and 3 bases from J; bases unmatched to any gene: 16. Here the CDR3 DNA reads TGTGCCAGCAGCTCTTCGCCCCACCCCGACAGGGGAGACACTGAAGCTTTCTTT. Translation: CASSSSPHPDRGDTEAFF.

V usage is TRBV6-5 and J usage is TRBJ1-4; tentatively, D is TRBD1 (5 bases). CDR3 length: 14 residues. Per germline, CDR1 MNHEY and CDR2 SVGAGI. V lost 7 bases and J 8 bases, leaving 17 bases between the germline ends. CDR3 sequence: CASNGGGNEEKLFF. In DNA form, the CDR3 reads TGTGCCAGCAACGGCGGGGGAAACGAGGAAAAACTGTTTTTT.

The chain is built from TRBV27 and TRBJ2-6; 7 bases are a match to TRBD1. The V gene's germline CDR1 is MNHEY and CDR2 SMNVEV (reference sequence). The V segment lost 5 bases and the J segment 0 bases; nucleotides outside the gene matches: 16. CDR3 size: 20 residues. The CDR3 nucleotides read TGTGCCAGCAGTCCCTTCGCCCCGGGACAGAGTTTCTCTGGGGCCAACGTCCTGACTTTC. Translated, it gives CASSPFAPGQSFSGANVLTF.

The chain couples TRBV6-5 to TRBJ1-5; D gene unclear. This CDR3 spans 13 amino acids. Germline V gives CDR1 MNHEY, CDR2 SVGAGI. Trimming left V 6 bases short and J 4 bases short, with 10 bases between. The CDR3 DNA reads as TGTGCCAGCAGCTCGGCGGGTAATCAGCCCCAGCATTTT. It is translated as CASSSAGNQPQHF.

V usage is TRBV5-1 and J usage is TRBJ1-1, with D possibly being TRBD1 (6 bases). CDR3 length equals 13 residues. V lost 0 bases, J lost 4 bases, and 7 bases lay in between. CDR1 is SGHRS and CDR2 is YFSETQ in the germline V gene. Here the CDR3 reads CASSLEGGTEAFF. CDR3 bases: TGCGCCAGCAGCTTGGAAGGGGGCACTGAAGCTTTCTTT. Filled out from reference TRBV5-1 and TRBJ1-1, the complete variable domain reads KAGVTQTPRYLIKTRGQQVTLSCSPISGHRSVSWYQQTPGQGLQFLFEYFSETQRNKGNFPGRFSGRQFSNSRSEMNVSTLELGDSALYLCASSLEGGTEAFFGQGTRLTVV.

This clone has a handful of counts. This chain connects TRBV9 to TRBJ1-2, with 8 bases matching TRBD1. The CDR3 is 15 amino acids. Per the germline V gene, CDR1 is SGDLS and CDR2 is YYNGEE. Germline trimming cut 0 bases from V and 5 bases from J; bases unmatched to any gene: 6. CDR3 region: CASSVGTGTGYGYTF. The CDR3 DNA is TGTGCCAGCAGCGTAGGAACCGGGACAGGTTATGGCTACACCTTC.

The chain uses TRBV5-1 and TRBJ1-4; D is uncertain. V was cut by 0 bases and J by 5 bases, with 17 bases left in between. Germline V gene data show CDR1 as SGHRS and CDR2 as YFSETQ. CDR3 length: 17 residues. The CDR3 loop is CASSLGQTQQRNEKLFF. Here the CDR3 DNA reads TGCGCCAGCAGCTTGGGGCAGACTCAGCAAAGAAATGAAAAACTGTTTTTT. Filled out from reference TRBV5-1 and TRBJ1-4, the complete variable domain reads KAGVTQTPRYLIKTRGQQVTLSCSPISGHRSVSWYQQTPGQGLQFLFEYFSETQRNKGNFPGRFSGRQFSNSRSEMNVSTLELGDSALYLCASSLGQTQQRNEKLFFGSGTQLSVL.

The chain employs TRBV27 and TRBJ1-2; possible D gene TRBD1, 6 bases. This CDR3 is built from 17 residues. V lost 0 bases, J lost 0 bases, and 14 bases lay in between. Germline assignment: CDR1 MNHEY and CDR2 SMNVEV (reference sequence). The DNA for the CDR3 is TGTGCCAGCAGTTTATCCAACTCAGGGGTCACTAACTATGGCTACACCTTC. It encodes CASSLSNSGVTNYGYTF.

The CDR3 nucleotides are TGTGCCAGCAGGGAGGACAGGTTTACCAATCAGCCCCAGCATTTT. Amino acids: CASREDRFTNQPQHF. The chain recombines TRBV2 with TRBJ1-5, with 7 bases aligning to TRBD1. V lost 6 bases, J lost 3 bases, and 8 bases stayed unmatched. The CDR3 has 15 amino acids. Germline V gene data show CDR1 as SNHLY and CDR2 as FYNNEI.

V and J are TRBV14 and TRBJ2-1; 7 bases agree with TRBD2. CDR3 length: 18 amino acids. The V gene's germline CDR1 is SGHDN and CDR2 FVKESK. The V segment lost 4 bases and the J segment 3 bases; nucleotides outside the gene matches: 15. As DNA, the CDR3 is TGTGCCAGCAGCCCCCGACCTTGGGGGGGGAGGATCTACAATGAGCAGTTCTTC. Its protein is CASSPRPWGGRIYNEQFF.

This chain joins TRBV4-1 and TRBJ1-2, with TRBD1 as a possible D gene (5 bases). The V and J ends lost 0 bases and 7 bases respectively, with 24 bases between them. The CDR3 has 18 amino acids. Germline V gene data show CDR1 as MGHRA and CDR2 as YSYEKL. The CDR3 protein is CASSQDIGAGYSLRGYTF. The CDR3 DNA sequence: TGCGCCAGCAGCCAAGATATTGGCGCAGGGTATTCCTTGCGTGGCTACACCTTC.

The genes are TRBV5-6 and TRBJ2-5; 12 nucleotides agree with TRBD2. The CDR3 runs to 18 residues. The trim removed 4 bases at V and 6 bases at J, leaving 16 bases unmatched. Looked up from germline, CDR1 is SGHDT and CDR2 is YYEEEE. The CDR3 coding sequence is TGTGCCAGCAGCGGACGGACTAGCGGGGCGAACCAGGGCAAGACCCAGTACTTC. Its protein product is CASSGRTSGANQGKTQYF. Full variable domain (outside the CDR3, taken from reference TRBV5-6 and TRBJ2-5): DAGVTQSPTHLIKTRGQQVTLRCSPKSGHDTVSWYQQALGQGPQFIFQYYEEEERQRGNFPDRFSGHQFPNYSSELNVNALLLGDSALYLCASSGRTSGANQGKTQYFGPGTRLLVL.

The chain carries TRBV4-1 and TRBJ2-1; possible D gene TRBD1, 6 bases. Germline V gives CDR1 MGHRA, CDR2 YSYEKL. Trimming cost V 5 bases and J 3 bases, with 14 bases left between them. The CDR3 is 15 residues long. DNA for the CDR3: TGCGCCAGCAGCATACGGACAGACGACTACAATGAGCAGTTCTTC. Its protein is CASSIRTDDYNEQFF.

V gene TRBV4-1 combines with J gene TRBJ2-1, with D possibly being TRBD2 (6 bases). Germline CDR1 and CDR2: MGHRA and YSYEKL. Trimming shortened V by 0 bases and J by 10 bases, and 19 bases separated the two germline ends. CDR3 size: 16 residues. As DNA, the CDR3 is TGCGCCAGCAGCCAAGATCCGGCGGCCTCCGGGGGAGAGCAGTTCTTC. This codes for CASSQDPAASGGEQFF.

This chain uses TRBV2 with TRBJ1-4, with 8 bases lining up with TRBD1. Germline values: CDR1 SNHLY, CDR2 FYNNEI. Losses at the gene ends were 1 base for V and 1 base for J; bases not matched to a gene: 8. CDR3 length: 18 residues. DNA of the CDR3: TGTGCCAGCAGTGAAGGTACAGGGGGAAGAGGAACTAATGAAAAACTGTTTTTT. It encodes CASSEGTGGRGTNEKLFF. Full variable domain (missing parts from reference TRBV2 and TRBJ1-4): EPEVTQTPSHQVTQMGQEVILRCVPISNHLYFYWYRQILGQKVEFLVSFYNNEISEKSEIFDDQFSVERPDGSNFTLKIRSTKLEDSAMYFCASSEGTGGRGTNEKLFFGSGTQLSVL.